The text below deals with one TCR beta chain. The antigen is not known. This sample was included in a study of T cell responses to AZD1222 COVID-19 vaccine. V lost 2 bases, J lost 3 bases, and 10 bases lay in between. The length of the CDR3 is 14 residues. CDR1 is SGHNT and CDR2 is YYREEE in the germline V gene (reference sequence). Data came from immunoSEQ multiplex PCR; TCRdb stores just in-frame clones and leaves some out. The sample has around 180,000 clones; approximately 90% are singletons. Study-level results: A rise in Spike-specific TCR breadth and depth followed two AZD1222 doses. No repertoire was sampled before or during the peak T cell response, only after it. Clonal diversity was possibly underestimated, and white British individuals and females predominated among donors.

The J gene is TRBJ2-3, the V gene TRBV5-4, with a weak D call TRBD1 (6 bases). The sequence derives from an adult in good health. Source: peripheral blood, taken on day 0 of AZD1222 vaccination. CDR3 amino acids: CASSFVGATDTQYF. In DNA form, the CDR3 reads TGTGCCAGCAGCTTCGTGGGGGCGACAGATACGCAGTATTTT.